The source of this TCR beta chain is a study of blood T cell repertoires in COVID-19. Original analysis: Nucleated cell number was recorded as an estimate derived from reference gene primer amplification. Generated by immunoSEQ multiplex PCR, the TCRdb table keeps only in-frame clones and is missing some. V, J and clone size are those of that table, while D and trimming were read from the DNA. The table includes about 54,000 clones, less than 95% detected once. V lost 1 base and J lost 4, with 8 bases in between. Germline lookup yields CDR1 SGHKS and CDR2 YYEKEE (reference sequence). This CDR3 has 13 residues.

The gene calls are TRBV5-5 and TRBJ1-2; tentatively, D is TRBD1 (5 bases). Sequenced: peripheral blood. The sequence derives from a woman aged 35 to 49 with active COVID-19. This CDR3 is CASSLNTGYGYTF. DNA of the CDR3: TGTGCCAGCAGCTTGAATACAGGCTATGGCTACACCTTC.